The next 19 T cell receptor beta chains were all read from a single sample in a study of cytomegalovirus exposure and HLA in healthy donors. It was with 60 Vbeta and 13 Jbeta primers that the PCR ran. The repertoire was sequenced with immunoSEQ multiplex PCR; TCRdb's copy has only in-frame clones and lacks some. The sample has 140,000 to 150,000 clones, around four fifths seen once. Sequencing was performed on PBMCs. The receptor set was obtained from a boy between 2 and 15 years old in good health and CMV-seronegative.

The chain is built from TRBV4-2 and TRBJ2-2, with TRBD2 matching 7 bases. In germline, CDR1 is LGHNA, CDR2 YNFKEQ. Trimming took 2 bases from V and 0 from J; bases not matched to a gene: 6. CDR3 length: 17 amino acids. CDR3 bases: TGTGCCAGCAGCCAACCCGGGGGGTCTGCGAACACCGGGGAGCTGTTTTTT. Protein product: CASSQPGGSANTGELFF.

This chain uses TRBV5-1 with TRBJ2-5; TRBD1 matches at 11 bases. The J call may be in error: the DNA end matches TRBJ2-7 better. Germline V gives CDR1 SGHRS, CDR2 YFSETQ. CDR3 length: 16 residues. The DNA for the CDR3 is TGCGCCAGCAGCTTCGGGACAGGGGGGTGGGGGTACGAGCAGTACTTC. Encoded protein: CASSFGTGGWGYEQYF.

The genes are TRBV5-1 and TRBJ2-1; TRBD2 aligns across 13 bases. The CDR3 runs to 17 residues. Germline lookup yields CDR1 SGHRS and CDR2 YFSETQ. The J segment lost 8 bases and the V segment lost 0 bases, leaving 8 bases of the junction unmatched. Here the CDR3 DNA reads TGCGCCAGCAGCTTGGCCCGGACTAGCGGGAGTTTCGATGAGCAGTTCTTC. Residues: CASSLARTSGSFDEQFF. Variable domain in full (rest from reference TRBV5-1 and TRBJ2-1): KAGVTQTPRYLIKTRGQQVTLSCSPISGHRSVSWYQQTPGQGLQFLFEYFSETQRNKGNFPGRFSGRQFSNSRSEMNVSTLELGDSALYLCASSLARTSGSFDEQFFGPGTRLTVL.

The rearrangement uses TRBV19 and TRBJ2-2, with D possibly being TRBD1 (7 bases). Trimming took off 4 bases at V and 5 bases at J, with 17 bases between the two ends. Germline CDR1 and CDR2: LNHDA and SQIVND (reference sequence). The CDR3 extends over 16 amino acids. The CDR3: CASSRGTVSGTGELFF. The CDR3 DNA sequence: TGTGCCAGTAGTAGGGGGACAGTAAGCGGGACCGGGGAGCTGTTTTTT. Based on the CDR3 plus reference TRBV19 and TRBJ2-2, the full variable domain is DGGITQSPKYLFRKEGQNVTLSCEQNLNHDAMYWYRQDPGQGLRLIYYSQIVNDFQKGDIAEGYSVSREKKESFPLTVTSAQKNPTAFYLCASSRGTVSGTGELFFGEGSRLTVL.

This clone was recorded a few times. The J gene is TRBJ2-5, the V gene TRBV2, with 9 bases identical to TRBD2. The germline V gene has CDR1 SNHLY and CDR2 FYNNEI. Trimming removed 2 bases from V and 5 bases from J; junction bases left unmatched: 9. The CDR3 loop spans 16 amino acids. CDR3 sequence reads: CASSEFPSGEGETQYF. CDR3 bases: TGTGCCAGCAGTGAATTTCCTAGCGGGGAGGGGGAGACCCAGTACTTC. The variable domain in full, with the rest retrieved from reference TRBV2 and TRBJ2-5, is EPEVTQTPSHQVTQMGQEVILRCVPISNHLYFYWYRQILGQKVEFLVSFYNNEISEKSEIFDDQFSVERPDGSNFTLKIRSTKLEDSAMYFCASSEFPSGEGETQYFGPGTRLLVL.

The chain joins TRBV6-1 to TRBJ2-7, with TRBD1 matching 9 bases. V lost 5 bases to trimming and J lost 4 bases; unmatched junction nucleotides: 3. The CDR3 is 13 residues long. Germline values: CDR1 MNHNS, CDR2 SASEGT. CDR3 nucleotides: TGTGCCAGCAGTTGGACAGGGGAGTACGAGCAGTACTTC. This translates into CASSWTGEYEQYF.

This chain connects TRBV2 to TRBJ1-1; 7 bases match TRBD1. J gave up 4 bases and V 2 bases, and 4 bases lay outside the gene matches. This CDR3 comprises 14 residues. Germline V gives CDR1 SNHLY, CDR2 FYNNEI. CDR3 residues: CASSEYRGVTEAFF. The CDR3 bases are TGTGCCAGCAGTGAATACAGGGGTGTCACTGAAGCTTTCTTT.

The V and J genes are TRBV13 and TRBJ1-1, with 7 positions matching TRBD1. The CDR3 is 15 amino acids. V was pared by 6 bases and J by 5 bases, with 12 bases of the junction left unmatched. The germline gives CDR1 PRHDT, CDR2 FYEKMQ (reference sequence). CDR3 sequence: CASSSIRDSWTEAFF. The CDR3 DNA sequence: TGTGCCAGCAGTTCGATCCGGGACAGTTGGACTGAAGCTTTCTTT.

The chain uses TRBV5-8 and TRBJ1-5; tentative D call: TRBD1 (6 bases). The CDR3 extends over 17 amino acids. The germline V gene encodes CDR1 SGHTS and CDR2 YDEGEE. Trimming cost V 3 bases and J 0 bases, with 16 bases left between them. The CDR3 bases are TGTGCCAGCAGCTCCCTCAGGGGCCTATATAGCAATCAGCCCCAGCATTTT. Translating gives CASSSLRGLYSNQPQHF.

Note on this clone: The germline gene is not matched at one end of the junction; a read error may be the cause. The chain joins TRBV12-5 to TRBJ1-1, with D tentatively TRBD1 (5 bases). The CDR3 loop spans 17 amino acids. Germline V CDR1 and CDR2: LGHNT, FRNRAP. CDR3 nucleotides: TGTGCTAGTGGTTTGGTACCTGGTTCCGGGGGGAACACTGAAGCTTCCTTT. As protein: CASGLVPGSGGNTEASF.

The chain joins TRBV7-9 to TRBJ1-4; 9 bases align to TRBD1. The CDR3 is 15 amino acids. Germline CDR1 and CDR2: SEHNR and FQNEAQ (reference sequence). J was trimmed by 4 bases and V by 6 bases; bases with no gene match: 6. As DNA, the CDR3 is TGTGCCAGCAGGCCGGACAGGGGTAATAATGAAAAACTGTTTTTT. As protein: CASRPDRGNNEKLFF.

The chain couples TRBV7-9 to TRBJ2-1, with D perhaps TRBD2 (5 bases). The CDR3 extends over 16 amino acids. V was cut by 4 bases and J by 4 bases, with 17 bases left in between. Germline values: CDR1 SEHNR, CDR2 FQNEAQ (reference sequence). The CDR3 sequence: CASSYPLGVRYNEQFF. As DNA, the CDR3 is TGTGCCAGCAGCTACCCCCTCGGGGTAAGGTACAATGAGCAGTTCTTC. Full variable domain (remainder filled in from reference TRBV7-9 and TRBJ2-1): DTGVSQNPRHKITKRGQNVTFRCDPISEHNRLYWYRQTLGQGPEFLTYFQNEAQLEKSRLLSDRFSAERPKGSFSTLEIQRTEQGDSAMYLCASSYPLGVRYNEQFFGPGTRLTVL.

V and J are TRBV7-7 and TRBJ2-3; D may be TRBD2 (6 bases). Germline lookup yields CDR1 SSHAT and CDR2 FNYEAQ (reference sequence). V was trimmed by 1 base and J by 6 bases, leaving 14 bases between them. The length of the CDR3 is 15 residues. CDR3 nucleotides: TGTGCCAGCAGCTTAGGGGAGGCGCCGTGGGATACGCAGTATTTT. Its protein product is CASSLGEAPWDTQYF.

The chain combines TRBV30 with TRBJ1-6; a possible D gene is TRBD1 (6 bases). CDR1 GTSNPN and CDR2 SVGIG come from the germline V gene (reference sequence). CDR3 length: 15 amino acids. V was pared by 2 bases and J by 4 bases, with 12 bases between. CDR3 amino acids: CAWSTTQGYNSPLHF. The DNA for the CDR3 is TGTGCCTGGAGTACAACACAGGGTTATAATTCACCCCTCCACTTT.

The chain uses TRBV19 and TRBJ2-2, with 8 bases that match TRBD2. This CDR3 has 14 amino acids. The V segment lost 7 bases and the J segment 5 bases; nucleotides outside the gene matches: 6. Germline CDR1 reads LNHDA; CDR2 reads SQIVND (reference sequence). CDR3 bases: TGTGCCAGTACCCGCGGGACTAGAACCGGGGAGCTGTTTTTT. It is translated as CASTRGTRTGELFF. The whole variable domain, filled in from reference TRBV19 and TRBJ2-2, reads DGGITQSPKYLFRKEGQNVTLSCEQNLNHDAMYWYRQDPGQGLRLIYYSQIVNDFQKGDIAEGYSVSREKKESFPLTVTSAQKNPTAFYLCASTRGTRTGELFFGEGSRLTVL.

This rearrangement joins TRBV5-1 to TRBJ2-2; no firm D call. The CDR3 runs 12 residues. CDR1 and CDR2 (germline): SGHRS, YFSETQ. Trimming stripped 7 bases from V and 3 bases from J, with 7 bases between. This CDR3 reads CASRRDTGELFF. The CDR3 DNA reads as TGCGCCAGCCGAAGAGACACCGGGGAGCTGTTTTTT.

The chain is built from TRBV2 and TRBJ2-3; 13 bases are shared with TRBD2. In germline, CDR1 is SNHLY, CDR2 FYNNEI. This CDR3 region has 16 residues. V gave up 6 bases and J gave up 3 bases; unmatched junction bases: 6. The CDR3 DNA is TGTGCCAGCAGGACTAGCGGGGGGACCGGAACAGATACGCAGTATTTT. Encoded protein: CASRTSGGTGTDTQYF.

This clone occurred a few times. This chain uses TRBV7-7 with TRBJ2-7; 11 nucleotides line up with TRBD1. The length of the CDR3 is 13 residues. J lost 7 bases, V lost 3 bases, and 2 bases had no gene match. Germline V CDR1 and CDR2: SSHAT, FNYEAQ (reference sequence). The CDR3 DNA follows: TGTGCCAGCAGCTTGGACAGGGGGCGTGAGCAGTACTTC. This translates into CASSLDRGREQYF.

This sequence joins TRBV18 and TRBJ1-1; D uncertain. CDR1 is KGHSH and CDR2 is LQKENI in the germline V gene. The V gene lost 3 bases and the J gene lost 4 bases, with 9 bases spanning the gap. The CDR3 covers 13 residues. The CDR3 coding sequence is TGTGCCAGCTCACCGGACTTTTTCACTGAAGCTTTCTTT. Protein sequence: CASSPDFFTEAFF.